This T cell receptor beta chain was recovered during a study of long-term antiretroviral therapy in people with HIV. Concerning this clone: Antigen specificity is unknown.

Study results and caveats: With ART, diversity went up but was still lower than in transplant donor controls. HIV repertoires spanned tighter CDR3 length ranges than controls did.

Version v3.0 of the immunoSEQ assay ran at survey level. The protocol was immunoSEQ multiplex PCR, while the TCRdb copy is restricted to in-frame clones and leaves out a portion. Here the sample spans just over 35,000 clones, around 85% being singletons. The sequencing used unsorted PBMCs, collected 2.2 years after starting antiretroviral therapy. The TCR comes from a young man with HIV.

CDR3 sequence: CASTIAGREQYF. In DNA form, the CDR3 reads TGTGCCAGCACCATAGCGGGGCGCGAGCAGTACTTC. V usage is TRBV11-2 and J usage is TRBJ2-7, with 8 bases that match TRBD2. The CDR3 sequence is 12 residues long. Per germline, CDR1 SGHAT and CDR2 FQNNGV. V dropped 7 bases and J dropped 6; count of bases not matched to a gene: 5.